This TCR beta chain was observed in a study of cytomegalovirus exposure and HLA in healthy donors (TCRdb year 2017). With regard to the full study: According to an earlier analysis of 587 of the donors, 150 million to 200 million T cells yielded roughly 110 million unique TCR beta sequences and about 280 Gb of sequence data. Roughly 290 gigabases of sequencing data and around 85 million unique TCR sequences made up an early release that covered fewer than 650 HLA-typed donors. Of the 350 to 450 genotyped donors, 65% to 90% fell in the genetic ancestry cluster associated with self-reported Caucasian donors. The study aimed to test whether signatures of past pathogen exposure could be identified by cataloging public T cell receptors. Using immunosequencing, the study profiled T cell repertoires from 500 to 800 subjects and related those repertoires to cytomegalovirus serostatus. Besides the first cohort of 666 subjects, a separate validation cohort made up of over a hundred different subjects was used. To predict cytomegalovirus infection status, the study brought together high-throughput TCR immunosequencing, statistical association of individual TCRs with disease status, and machine learning. To study patterns of TCR occurrence, a later analysis re-analyzed previously published TCR beta repertoires from around 660 donors and added high-resolution HLA genotyping. Rather than using new phenotypic data, the later analysis identified candidate immune exposures from TCR beta sequences and from how often those sequences occurred across donors. An earlier analysis of roughly 580 of the donors used high-throughput TCR beta sequencing to judge whether each TCR beta V gene segment behaved as functional or pseudogenic. Donor age, sex, ethnicity and CMV serostatus were collected together with the repertoire data. A later genetic analysis used genome-wide SNP genotypes for about 65% of the 666 donors, treating that subset as a discovery cohort. All discovery cohort repertoires had been generated using a single sequencing platform. Both class I and class II loci were covered by HLA typing, at four-digit resolution. The number of donors typed differed by locus, with about 620-630 for A, B, C, DRB1 and DQB1, roughly 520 for DQA1, 600 to 610 for DPA1, and around 450 for DPB1. Several DR-DQ haplotypes were treated as single units for association and clustering because of strong linkage in the cohort. On average, roughly 240,000 unique TCR beta nucleotide sequences were sequenced per donor among 350 to 400 genotyped donors of the cohort, with around 19% of those sequences being non-productive. What the study reported, not specific to this receptor: Three of the identified cytomegalovirus-associated TCR beta chains were confirmed in vitro to be specific for cytomegalovirus antigens. A group of highly shared sequence variants was considered likely to be a technical artifact of the sequencing pipeline. Because counts were too low, some 16 rarely observed V segments, including chromosome 9 orphons, were excluded from the earlier analysis of 587 of the donors. The classifier was reported to diagnose cytomegalovirus status with high specificity and sensitivity in both the original cohort and the validation cohort. Most TCR sequences were observed very rarely across donors, whereas some public TCRs were present in many individuals. In an earlier analysis of around 600 of the donors, most TCR beta V segments were observed in productive rearrangements about 90% or about 30% of the time, broadly matching IMGT annotations. Because some donors lacked HLA typing at each locus, the association tests relied only on the typed subset. A further reported finding was that TCR beta sequences accurately predicted the HLA-A and HLA-B alleles for most subjects in the first cohort. Correlated functional status among segregating V segments might reflect linkage disequilibrium, but an unknown experimental factor could not be ruled out. In a later analysis, 16,951 TCR beta sequences were associated with specific HLA alleles at a false discovery rate of 0.05. A later analysis reported that several top co-occurrence clusters appeared linked to parvovirus B19, influenza, CMV and Epstein-Barr virus. A later genetic analysis associated a missense DCLRE1C variant with V-gene and J-gene trimming of TCR beta chains, and an independent cohort replicated the association. The only immune exposure information available for the cohort was CMV serostatus. Presence/absence analyses assumed roughly uniform sequencing depth across donors, an assumption that may not hold. In a later analysis, the rate of TCR association differed among HLA loci, with DRB1 alleles having the most associated TCRs and HLA-C alleles having the fewest. In the study, approximately 160 TCR beta chains were listed as associated with cytomegalovirus. When HLA alleles, especially DR and DQ, strongly co-occurred, attributing TCR associations to individual alleles was difficult. Compared with the roughly 670-donor mean, donors in an Asian-associated ancestry cluster had fewer N-insertions in productive TCRs, according to a later genetic analysis. In a later analysis, HLA-associated TCR beta chains were found to be more clonally expanded and to have lower generation probabilities than equally common non-associated chains. Only TCR beta chains were sequenced in this cohort, and the absence of alpha or paired-chain data limited detectable features. A later analysis found that most CMV-associated TCR beta chains appeared HLA-restricted, with HLA associations seemingly driven largely by CMV exposure. The authors suggested that the approach could potentially be extended to other disease states and immunological phenotypes. Some IMGT-functional V segments, including TRBV6-2 and TRBV6-3, could not be told apart with the 87-base-pair reads, so those segments were excluded.

The cohort consisted of approximately 690 healthy bone marrow donors. At the time of sampling, all cohort members were nominally healthy, though unrecorded immune exposures were likely present. The donor was CMV seronegative and belonged to the group of over 350 seronegative cohort members. Every donor gave a peripheral blood sample, and the peripheral blood mononuclear cells from that sample were used for TCR beta sequencing. The Qiagen DNeasy Blood Extraction Kit was used to extract genomic DNA from the blood cell samples. Receptors were amplified or captured by the immunoSEQ multiplex PCR assay. A mixture of 60 forward primers for TCR Vbeta segments and 13 reverse primers for TCR Jbeta segments was used in the multiplex PCR. The CDR3 region of rearranged TCR beta genes was amplified from genomic DNA by a multiplex PCR assay. Amplified TCR beta libraries were sequenced as 87-base-pair reads on the Illumina HiSeq System. The source study handled its data this way. Across the 670 or so repertoires, a later analysis counted 78 million or so unique TCR beta chains, 9.5 million to 12 million of which were shared by at least two donors. Raw reads were error-corrected and collapsed into unique sequences by a nearest-neighbor algorithm in which closely related sequences were merged to remove PCR and sequencing errors. Alignment of CDR3 sequences to IMGT reference sequences was used to assign V, D and J gene segments. For a sequence to be retained, a match of at least six nucleotides to both a V gene segment and a J gene segment was required. A rearrangement counted as productive if the CDR3 had no stop codons and remained in frame with V and J, and every other rearrangement counted as non-productive. Following IMGT convention, CDR3 was defined as the stretch from the second conserved V-encoded cysteine up to the conserved J-encoded phenylalanine. In an earlier analysis of around 540 of the donors, sequences lacking an unambiguous match to a single V gene segment were excluded. An earlier analysis of around 600 of the donors classified V segments as functional when productive rearrangements were above 56.7% and as segregating when the standard deviation between donors was above 5%. A statistical classification framework was developed to diagnose cytomegalovirus status using the catalog of TCR beta chain sequences. V and J gene assignment, in a later analysis, came from comparing TCR nucleotide sequences with IMGT/GENE-DB human TR gene sequences. In a later analysis, CDR3 sequences and most-parsimonious VDJ recombination scenarios were assigned using the TCRdist pipeline. A later analysis defined each TCR beta chain by its CDR3 amino acid sequence plus V-gene family, and excluded reads lacking a unique V-gene family. As a way to deal with suspected cross-contamination and a sequencing artifact, a later analysis dropped 500 to 700 nucleotide sequences that were highly shared and had low generation probability. In a later analysis, a clonal expansion index for each public chain was calculated from normalized within-repertoire ranks of inferred template counts. A later analysis computed generation probabilities with a VDJ recombination model fitted to out-of-frame rearrangements, and checked the results against IGoR. Hypergeometric tests were used in a later analysis to score TCR-TCR, TCR-HLA and TCR-CMV co-occurrence, with a repertoire-size bias correction applied to the TCR pairs. A later analysis estimated false discovery rates by permuting HLA or CMV assignments 20 times. A later analysis grouped co-occurring TCRs with DBSCAN, adding TCRdist sequence similarity when clustering within HLA-allele-positive subsets. Repertoires with fewer than 30,000 or more than 120,000 public chains, plus five repertoires with anomalous nucleotide sharing, were excluded from co-occurrence clustering. TCRdb mirrors the immuneACCESS table, restricted to in-frame sequences. Some clones are absent from its copies; in checked studies, under half trace to an unresolved V gene, and the reason for the others is unknown. That table gives V, J and clone size, and the DNA gave D and trimming. For this sample the table gives under 150,000 clones, of which 70% to 85% were detected only once. The ten largest clonotypes hold approximately 2.4% of the sample.

Its CDR3 holds 14 amino acids, cysteine through phenylalanine. Here the CDR3 DNA is all that survives: 42 bases in frame from base 1. The germline V gene supplies CDR1 SGHRS and CDR2 YFSETQ. This clone is a singleton in its sample. Its recognized antigen is unknown. The junction departs from germline at one end; a sequencing error may be responsible. The sequence derives from a male donor in good health and CMV-seronegative. The sample was PBMCs. The rearrangement combines TRBV5-1 with TRBJ2-3; 9 central nucleotides agree with TRBD1. CDR3 sequence: CASRLGDRADTQYF. The nucleotides read TGCGCCAGCAGATTGGGGGACAGGGCCGATACGCAGTATTTT.